The present T cell receptor beta chain was sequenced within a study of T cell clonotyping in hematopoietic cell transplantation. For the study at large: Pretransplant recipient samples were taken after cytoreduction.

V was cut by 1 base and J by 14 bases, with 17 bases left in between. Germline V gene data show CDR1 as MNHNS and CDR2 as SASEGT. The CDR3 totals 13 residues. Here immunoSEQ multiplex PCR was the method, and the copy in TCRdb shows in-frame clones only, minus some. In the table there are about 21,000 clones, roughly 90% of which are singletons. Study-wide results and caveats: Broader posttransplant TCR repertoire diversity was predicted by graft donor and pretransplant recipient Inverse Simpson Index values. Recipient TCR diversity dropped after transplant; expanded clonotypes rose from day 30 to 180.

Noted time point: recipient sample about 28 days before transplant, after cytoreduction. In regard to this clone: What it binds is unknown.

The receptor was derived from a man aged 18 to 29 with biphenotypic leukemia. Some clones in this sample may be carry-over from other donors' samples. Sample: peripheral blood mononuclear cells, taken before stem cell transplant. The rearrangement uses TRBV6-1 and TRBJ1-2; D unresolved. The CDR3 DNA follows: TGTGCCAGCAGTGAAGGCCGGGCAGCAGCGAGAACCTTC. Its protein is CASSEGRAAARTF.